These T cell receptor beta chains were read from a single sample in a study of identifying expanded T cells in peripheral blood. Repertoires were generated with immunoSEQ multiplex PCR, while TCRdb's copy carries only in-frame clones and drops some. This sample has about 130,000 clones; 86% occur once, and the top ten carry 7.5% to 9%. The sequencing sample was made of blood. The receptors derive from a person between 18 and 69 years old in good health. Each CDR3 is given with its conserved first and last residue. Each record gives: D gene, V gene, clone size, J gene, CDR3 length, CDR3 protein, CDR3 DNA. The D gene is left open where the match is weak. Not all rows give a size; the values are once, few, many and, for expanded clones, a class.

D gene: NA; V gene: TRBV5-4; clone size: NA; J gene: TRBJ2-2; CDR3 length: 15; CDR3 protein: CASSLDSKSTGELFF; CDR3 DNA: TGTGCCAGCAGCTTGGACAGTAAATCCACCGGGGAGCTGTTTTTT
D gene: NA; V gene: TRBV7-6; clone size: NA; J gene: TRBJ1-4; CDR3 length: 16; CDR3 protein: CASSLEADVRDEKLFF; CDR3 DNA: TGTGCCAGCAGCTTAGAGGCGGACGTCCGCGATGAAAAACTGTTTTTT
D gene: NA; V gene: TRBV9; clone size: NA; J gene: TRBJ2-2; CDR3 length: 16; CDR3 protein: CASSVEAGMGTGELFF; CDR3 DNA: TGTGCCAGCAGCGTAGAGGCTGGCATGGGGACCGGGGAGCTGTTTTTT
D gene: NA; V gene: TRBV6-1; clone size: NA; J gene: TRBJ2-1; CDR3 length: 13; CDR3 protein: CASSESQGNEQFF; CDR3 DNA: TGTGCCAGCAGTGAAAGCCAGGGCAATGAGCAGTTCTTC
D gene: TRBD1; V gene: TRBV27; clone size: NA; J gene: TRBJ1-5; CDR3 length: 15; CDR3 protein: CASSIIGTGLQPQHF; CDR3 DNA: TGTGCCAGCAGTATAATTGGGACAGGGCTTCAGCCCCAGCATTTT
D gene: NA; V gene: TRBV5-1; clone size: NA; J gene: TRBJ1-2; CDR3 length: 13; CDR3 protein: CASSLAAGDGYTF; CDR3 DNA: TGCGCCAGCAGCTTGGCCGCAGGCGATGGCTACACCTTC
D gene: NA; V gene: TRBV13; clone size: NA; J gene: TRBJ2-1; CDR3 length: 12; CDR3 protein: CASSLPNNEQFF; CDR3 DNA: TGTGCCAGCAGCCTTCCGAACAATGAGCAGTTCTTC
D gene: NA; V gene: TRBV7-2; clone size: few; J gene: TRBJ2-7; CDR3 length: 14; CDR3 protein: CASSLATPALEQYF; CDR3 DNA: TGTGCCAGCAGCTTAGCGACCCCCGCCCTTGAGCAGTACTTC
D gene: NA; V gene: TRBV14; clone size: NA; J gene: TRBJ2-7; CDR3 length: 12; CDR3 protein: CASSQDRYEQYF; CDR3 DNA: TGTGCCAGCAGCCAAGATCGCTACGAGCAGTACTTC
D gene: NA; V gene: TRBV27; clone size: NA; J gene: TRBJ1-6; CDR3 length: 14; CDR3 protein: CASSTTSYNSPLHF; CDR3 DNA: TGTGCCAGCAGTACCACCTCCTATAATTCACCCCTCCACTTT
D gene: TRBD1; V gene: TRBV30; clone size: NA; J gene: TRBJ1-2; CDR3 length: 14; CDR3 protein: CAWRLTGGAKGYTF; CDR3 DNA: TGTGCCTGGAGATTGACAGGGGGCGCAAAAGGCTACACCTTC
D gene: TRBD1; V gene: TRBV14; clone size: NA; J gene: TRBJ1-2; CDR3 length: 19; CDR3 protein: CASSLKKPGQGVFGYGYTF; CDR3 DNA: TGTGCCAGCAGCCTAAAGAAACCGGGACAGGGGGTATTCGGCTATGGCTACACCTTC
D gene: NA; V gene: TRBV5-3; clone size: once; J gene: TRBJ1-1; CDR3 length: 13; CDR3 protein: CARTFNWGAEAFF; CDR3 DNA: TGTGCCAGAACCTTCAATTGGGGGGCGGAAGCTTTCTTT
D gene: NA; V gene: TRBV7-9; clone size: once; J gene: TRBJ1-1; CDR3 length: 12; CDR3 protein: CASSLDRIEAFF; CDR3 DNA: TGTGCCAGCAGCTTAGACAGGATTGAAGCTTTCTTT
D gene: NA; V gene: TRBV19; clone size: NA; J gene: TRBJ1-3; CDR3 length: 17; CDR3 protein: CASSLSRSRRSANTIYF; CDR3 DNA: TGTGCCAGTAGTCTCTCACGATCTCGACGGTCTGCAAACACCATATATTTT
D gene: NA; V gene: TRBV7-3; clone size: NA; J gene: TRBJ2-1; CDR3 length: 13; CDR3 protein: CASSIGGNNEQFF; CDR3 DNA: TGTGCCAGCAGCATAGGGGGGAACAATGAGCAGTTCTTC
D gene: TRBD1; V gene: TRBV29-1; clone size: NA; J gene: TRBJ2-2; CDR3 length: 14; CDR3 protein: CSVAKTGTTGELFF; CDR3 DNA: TGCAGCGTTGCGAAGACAGGGACCACCGGGGAGCTGTTTTTT
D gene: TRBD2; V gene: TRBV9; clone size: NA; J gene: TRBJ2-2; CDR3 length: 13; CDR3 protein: CASSVVGGRELFF; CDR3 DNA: TGTGCCAGCAGCGTAGTCGGGGGGAGGGAGCTGTTTTTT